The rows below give T cell receptor beta chains drawn from one sample of a study of blood T cell repertoires in COVID-19. Sequenced by immunoSEQ multiplex PCR; TCRdb stores in-frame clones only, minus some. The data show 170,000 or so clones, 84% seen once. Sequencing was performed on peripheral blood. The source of these receptors is a man aged 18 to 35 with active or convalescent COVID-19. Both conserved end residues are part of each CDR3. The order of the fields is V gene, J gene, D gene, clone size, CDR3 DNA, CDR3 protein. A D gene is named only where the DNA matches it firmly. The size field is filled for only some rows; it gives once, few, many or a size class.

V gene: TRBV4-2; J gene: TRBJ1-5; D gene: TRBD1; clone size: -; CDR3 DNA: TGTGCCAGCAGCCAGCGAGGGGGAGCAGGGGGTCTTAGCAATCAGCCCCAGCATTTT; CDR3 protein: CASSQRGGAGGLSNQPQHF
V gene: TRBV19; J gene: TRBJ1-4; D gene: TRBD1; clone size: -; CDR3 DNA: TGTGCCAGTAGGAATCATGGGACAGGGAATAATGAAAAACTGTTTTTT; CDR3 protein: CASRNHGTGNNEKLFF
V gene: TRBV19; J gene: TRBJ1-5; D gene: TRBD1; clone size: -; CDR3 DNA: TGTGCCAGTAGTAGGGGACAGGGGGGAGTTGGCAATCAGCCCCAGCATTTT; CDR3 protein: CASSRGQGGVGNQPQHF
V gene: TRBV28; J gene: TRBJ1-5; D gene: TRBD1; clone size: -; CDR3 DNA: TGTGCCAGCAATCCGACAGGGGGCGATCAGCCCCAGCATTTT; CDR3 protein: CASNPTGGDQPQHF
V gene: TRBV28; J gene: TRBJ2-3; D gene: TRBD1; clone size: -; CDR3 DNA: TGTGCCAGCAGAGGGGACAGGGGGCCCCTATGGGGCACAGATACGCAGTATTTT; CDR3 protein: CASRGDRGPLWGTDTQYF
V gene: TRBV5-1; J gene: TRBJ2-7; D gene: TRBD1; clone size: -; CDR3 DNA: TGCGCCAGCAGCTTCCGGGACAGGGGCTCCTACGAGCAGTACTTC; CDR3 protein: CASSFRDRGSYEQYF
V gene: TRBV19; J gene: TRBJ2-7; D gene: -; clone size: -; CDR3 DNA: TGTGCCAGTAGTCCAGGACAGTCCTACGAGCAGTACTTC; CDR3 protein: CASSPGQSYEQYF
V gene: TRBV27; J gene: TRBJ2-1; D gene: TRBD2; clone size: -; CDR3 DNA: TGTGCCAGCAGTTCGGGACTAGCGGGAGGAGCTCAAAATGAGCAGTTCTTC; CDR3 protein: CASSSGLAGGAQNEQFF
V gene: TRBV5-1; J gene: TRBJ1-2; D gene: -; clone size: -; CDR3 DNA: TGCGCCAGCAGCTTGGATCAGGGGCCTGGCTACACCTTC; CDR3 protein: CASSLDQGPGYTF
V gene: TRBV6-1; J gene: TRBJ2-6; D gene: TRBD2; clone size: -; CDR3 DNA: TGTGCCAGCAGTGGTACCCCGGGACTAGCAGCTGGGGCCAACGTCCTGACTTTC; CDR3 protein: CASSGTPGLAAGANVLTF
V gene: TRBV4-3; J gene: TRBJ2-7; D gene: TRBD2; clone size: once; CDR3 DNA: TGCGCCAGCAGCCAAGGAGAGGAGGATGCTTGGGGGACTAACTCCTACGAGCAGTACTTC; CDR3 protein: CASSQGEEDAWGTNSYEQYF
V gene: TRBV10-1; J gene: TRBJ1-2; D gene: TRBD1; clone size: -; CDR3 DNA: TGCGCCAGCAGTGAGTCTCGACAGGGGTATGGCTACACCTTC; CDR3 protein: CASSESRQGYGYTF
V gene: TRBV7-2; J gene: TRBJ2-2; D gene: TRBD1; clone size: -; CDR3 DNA: TGTGCCAGCAGCTTAACAGGGGCTGTCGGGGAGCTGTTTTTT; CDR3 protein: CASSLTGAVGELFF
V gene: TRBV27; J gene: TRBJ1-6; D gene: TRBD1; clone size: -; CDR3 DNA: TGTGCCAGCAGTTCCCCGACAGGGGGCAATTCACCCCTCCACTTT; CDR3 protein: CASSSPTGGNSPLHF
V gene: TRBV15; J gene: TRBJ2-1; D gene: TRBD2; clone size: few; CDR3 DNA: TGTGCCACCAGCAGAGATATGGCGGGGGGGCCTGGTGAGCAGTTCTTC; CDR3 protein: CATSRDMAGGPGEQFF
V gene: TRBV5-5; J gene: TRBJ1-6; D gene: -; clone size: -; CDR3 DNA: TGTGCCAGCAGCTACACCGGGGGGGCGACCTCCTATAATTCACCCCTCCACTTT; CDR3 protein: CASSYTGGATSYNSPLHF
V gene: TRBV5-4; J gene: TRBJ2-3; D gene: TRBD2; clone size: -; CDR3 DNA: TGTGCCAGCAGCACCCAATTGACTAGCGGATACACAGATACGCAGTATTTT; CDR3 protein: CASSTQLTSGYTDTQYF
V gene: TRBV4-1; J gene: TRBJ2-1; D gene: TRBD2; clone size: -; CDR3 DNA: TGCGCCAGCAGCCAAGATCTAGCGGGGGCGACCTACAATGAGCAGTTCTTC; CDR3 protein: CASSQDLAGATYNEQFF
V gene: TRBV6-5; J gene: TRBJ1-1; D gene: -; clone size: -; CDR3 DNA: TGTGCCAGCAGTTACACAGAACAGAGTGAAGCTTTCTTT; CDR3 protein: CASSYTEQSEAFF
V gene: TRBV5-4; J gene: TRBJ2-6; D gene: -; clone size: -; CDR3 DNA: TGTGCCAGCAGCTTGCCGACCCCTGGGCCGTCTACTGGGGCCAACGTCCTGACTTTC; CDR3 protein: CASSLPTPGPSTGANVLTF
V gene: TRBV28; J gene: TRBJ1-3; D gene: TRBD1; clone size: -; CDR3 DNA: TGTGCCAGCAGTCTCCGACAGGGGACGGCTGGAAACACCATATATTTT; CDR3 protein: CASSLRQGTAGNTIYF
V gene: TRBV15; J gene: TRBJ1-5; D gene: -; clone size: -; CDR3 DNA: TGTGCCACCAGCCGAGGACTGAGCAATCAGCCCCAGCATTTT; CDR3 protein: CATSRGLSNQPQHF
V gene: TRBV7-7; J gene: TRBJ2-5; D gene: TRBD2; clone size: -; CDR3 DNA: TGTGCTAGCAGCGGACGGCTAGGGACTAGCGGGACTTTACAAGAGACCCAGTACTTC; CDR3 protein: CASSGRLGTSGTLQETQYF
V gene: TRBV27; J gene: TRBJ2-2; D gene: -; clone size: -; CDR3 DNA: TGTGCCAGTAAAACAGGATCGAGAGAAACCGGGGAGCTGTTTTTT; CDR3 protein: CASKTGSRETGELFF
V gene: TRBV28; J gene: TRBJ2-7; D gene: -; clone size: -; CDR3 DNA: TGTGCCAGCAGTTTAGGCCACTACGAGCAGTACTTC; CDR3 protein: CASSLGHYEQYF
V gene: TRBV7-2; J gene: TRBJ2-1; D gene: TRBD1; clone size: -; CDR3 DNA: TGTGCCAGCAGCCCGCGCAATAAGACAGGGCACAATGAGCAGTTCTTC; CDR3 protein: CASSPRNKTGHNEQFF
V gene: TRBV4-1; J gene: TRBJ2-1; D gene: TRBD2; clone size: -; CDR3 DNA: TGCGCCAGCAGCCAAGATCGAACTAGCGAGTCCTACAATGAGCAGTTCTTC; CDR3 protein: CASSQDRTSESYNEQFF
V gene: TRBV6-5; J gene: TRBJ1-2; D gene: -; clone size: -; CDR3 DNA: TGTGCCAGCAGTTCCCGCGGGGATCCTGGCTACACCTTC; CDR3 protein: CASSSRGDPGYTF
V gene: TRBV2; J gene: TRBJ2-5; D gene: TRBD1; clone size: -; CDR3 DNA: TGTGCCAGCAGTGAAGACAGGGGAGTGCAAGAGACCCAGTACTTC; CDR3 protein: CASSEDRGVQETQYF
V gene: TRBV9; J gene: TRBJ1-2; D gene: -; clone size: -; CDR3 DNA: TGTGCCAGCAGCGTAACCGTCGGGGGGGATCGAGGCTACACCTTC; CDR3 protein: CASSVTVGGDRGYTF
V gene: TRBV5-1; J gene: TRBJ1-4; D gene: -; clone size: -; CDR3 DNA: TGCGCCAGCAGCTTGACAGGTGATAATGAAAAACTGTTTTTT; CDR3 protein: CASSLTGDNEKLFF
V gene: TRBV6-4; J gene: TRBJ1-6; D gene: TRBD1; clone size: -; CDR3 DNA: TGTGCCAGCAGAGAGACAGGGGGCGAAGGAAATTCACCCCTCCACTTT; CDR3 protein: CASRETGGEGNSPLHF
V gene: TRBV2; J gene: TRBJ1-5; D gene: -; clone size: -; CDR3 DNA: TGTGCCAGCAGTGATTGGACAGATTCGAATCAGCCCCAGCATTTT; CDR3 protein: CASSDWTDSNQPQHF
V gene: TRBV14; J gene: TRBJ1-2; D gene: -; clone size: -; CDR3 DNA: TGTGCCAGCAGCCCCAGTGGCTATGGACAGCTGGGCTATGGCTACACCTTC; CDR3 protein: CASSPSGYGQLGYGYTF
V gene: TRBV6-1; J gene: TRBJ1-5; D gene: -; clone size: -; CDR3 DNA: TGTGCCAGCAGTGAATATCTGGCAGGGCATCAGCCCCAGCATTTT; CDR3 protein: CASSEYLAGHQPQHF
V gene: TRBV18; J gene: TRBJ1-3; D gene: -; clone size: -; CDR3 DNA: TGTGCCAGCTCACCCCGGACAGCGGCCGGTTGGGGAAACACCATATATTTT; CDR3 protein: CASSPRTAAGWGNTIYF
V gene: TRBV6-6; J gene: TRBJ2-7; D gene: -; clone size: once; CDR3 DNA: TGTGCCAGCAGTTTAATCTACGAGCAGTACTTC; CDR3 protein: CASSLIYEQYF